Each of the 4 T cell receptor beta chains below was sequenced from the same sample in a study of blood T cell repertoires in COVID-19. The method was immunoSEQ multiplex PCR; TCRdb's version includes in-frame clones alone and lacks a portion of them. The data show fewer than 150,000 clones, approximately 86% seen once. The sample taken for sequencing was peripheral blood. The receptor set was obtained from a human donor in a cohort sampled during active COVID-19.

V and J are TRBV9 and TRBJ1-4; D remains unclear. Germline values: CDR1 SGDLS, CDR2 YYNGEE. V was trimmed by 0 bases and J by 0 bases, leaving 9 bases between them. The length of the CDR3 is 16 residues. CDR3 coding DNA: TGTGCCAGCAGCGTAGGCGTGCAGGCAACTAATGAAAAACTGTTTTTT. Translated, it gives CASSVGVQATNEKLFF.

This chain joins TRBV18 and TRBJ2-5; no clear D gene. The ends were cut back, 2 bases at V and 5 bases at J, with 6 bases in the middle. In germline, CDR1 is KGHSH, CDR2 LQKENI. CDR3 length: 12 residues. The CDR3 is CASSPNQETQYF. For the CDR3, the DNA is TGTGCCAGCTCACCAAATCAGGAGACCCAGTACTTC.

The chain joins TRBV27 to TRBJ2-5; D not resolved. CDR1 MNHEY and CDR2 SMNVEV come from the germline V gene (reference sequence). CDR3 length equals 11 residues. V gave up 6 bases and J gave up 4 bases, with 6 bases separating them. The CDR3 reads CASRSIETQYF. CDR3 DNA sequence: TGTGCCAGCAGGAGTATAGAGACCCAGTACTTC.

The chain combines TRBV5-4 with TRBJ2-2; 9 positions agree with TRBD2. Germline values: CDR1 SGHNT, CDR2 YYREEE (reference sequence). V was clipped by 3 bases and J by 4 bases; unmatched bases: 7. The CDR3 has 16 residues. The CDR3 spells CASSSPGGRATGELFF. The CDR3 coding sequence is TGTGCCAGCAGCTCCCCTGGCGGGAGGGCCACCGGGGAGCTGTTTTTT.